This TCR beta chain is from a study of shared clonotypes between healthy human individuals. Study-level points and caveats: Expectations were that clonotype sharing among donors would be affected by sequencing depth.

Germline lookup yields CDR1 MDHEN and CDR2 SYDVKM. The CDR3 extends over 16 amino acids. The ends lost 0 bases at V and 0 bases at J; junction bases unmatched: 1. Measured with immunoSEQ multiplex PCR; TCRdb has only the in-frame clones, and not every one. Among more than 2 million clones listed, around 95% were seen once. As defined, naive CD8 cells were CD45RO-negative and positively selected for CCR7, with terminally differentiated effector memory CD45RA+ cells excluded. As regards this clone: No antigen is known for it.

This sequence joins TRBV28 and TRBJ1-5; 8 bases align to TRBD1. The specimen was naive CD8+ T cells from PBMCs. The receptor was derived from a man aged 18 to 35 in good health. Some clones in this sample may be carry-over from other donors' samples. As DNA, the CDR3 is TGTGCCAGCAGTTTATGGGGACAGGATAGCAATCAGCCCCAGCATTTT. Translated, it gives CASSLWGQDSNQPQHF.